This T cell receptor (beta chain) was documented in a study of identical twins. Unique molecular identifiers were in the cDNA, with template-switch universal primer binding. Using its own MiXCR run on the 5' RACE reads, TCRdb lists one record per CDR3 protein. The table includes about 220,000 distinct CDR3 sequences, 5.5% to 7.5% detected once. With 3 bases removed from V and 1 base from J, the gap between germline ends came to 10 bases. This CDR3 is 14 amino acids long. Germline V CDR1 and CDR2: MNHEY, SMNVEV (reference sequence). Notes on the study in general: There were fewer insertions in abundant cord blood beta clonotypes, but memory repertoires showed no such pattern.

Remarks on this clonotype: Its antigen is currently unknown.

These sequences were also reported in another study, on T cells expressing NK-cell markers.

This sequence originates from a woman between 18 and 29 years old in good health. The sample was CD8+ T cells sorted from blood. The chain recombines TRBV27 with TRBJ2-7, with D perhaps given as TRBD1 or TRBD2 (5 bases each). CDR3 sequence (DNA): TGTGCCAGCAGTTTTGGGGGTGAGTCCTACGAGCAGTACTTC. Protein product: CASSFGGESYEQYF.